The sequence of this T cell receptor beta chain was determined in a study of identical twins. TCRdb independently ran MiXCR on the 5' RACE reads; one entry per CDR3 protein. Here the sample spans hundreds of thousands of distinct CDR3 sequences, 8.6% being singletons. Deletions cut 6 bases from V and 8 bases from J, with 17 bases between. The CDR3 is 13 amino acids. Germline assignment: CDR1 DFQATT and CDR2 SNEGSKA (reference sequence). Study-wide points: Alpha sequences that were out-of-frame and twin-shared showed an excess of low generation probability.

This clonotype occurred a few times. The antigen remains undetermined. These sequences were also reported in another study, on yellow fever vaccine responses in identical twins. That report adds: Each twin's T cell response to the vaccine was reported to look partly convergent and partly personalized.

The TCR sequence derives from a woman aged 18-29 years in good health. The sample taken for sequencing was PBMCs. V and J are TRBV20-1 and TRBJ2-1, with D perhaps matching TRBD1 (5 bases). CDR3: CSARGLLPDEQFF. CDR3 nucleotide sequence: TGCAGTGCAAGGGGCCTGTTGCCGGATGAGCAGTTCTTC.